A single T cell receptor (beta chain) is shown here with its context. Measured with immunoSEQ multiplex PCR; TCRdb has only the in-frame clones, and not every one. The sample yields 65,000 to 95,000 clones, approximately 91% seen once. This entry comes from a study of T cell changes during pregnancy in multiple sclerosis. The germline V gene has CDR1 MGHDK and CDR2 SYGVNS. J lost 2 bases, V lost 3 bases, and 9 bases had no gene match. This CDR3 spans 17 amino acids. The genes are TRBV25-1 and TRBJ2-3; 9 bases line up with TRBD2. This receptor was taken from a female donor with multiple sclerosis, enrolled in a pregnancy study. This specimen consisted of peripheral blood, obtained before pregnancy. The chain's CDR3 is CASSDPSTSGPTDTQYF. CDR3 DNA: TGTGCCAGCAGTGACCCCTCGACTAGCGGACCCACAGATACGCAGTATTTT.